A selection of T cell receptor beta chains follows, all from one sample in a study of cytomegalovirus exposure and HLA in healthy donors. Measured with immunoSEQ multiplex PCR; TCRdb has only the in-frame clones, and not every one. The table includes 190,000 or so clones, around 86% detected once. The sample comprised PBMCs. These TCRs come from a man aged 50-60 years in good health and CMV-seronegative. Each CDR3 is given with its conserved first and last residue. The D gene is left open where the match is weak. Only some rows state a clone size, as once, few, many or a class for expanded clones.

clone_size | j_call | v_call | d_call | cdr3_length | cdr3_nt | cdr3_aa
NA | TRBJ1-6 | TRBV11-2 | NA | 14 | TGTGCCAGCAGCTCGGGACTGTTGAATTCACCCCTCCACTTT | CASSSGLLNSPLHF
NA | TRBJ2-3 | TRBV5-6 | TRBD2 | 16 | TGTGCCAGCAGCTCGACTAGCGGGAAAAGCACAGATACGCAGTATTTT | CASSSTSGKSTDTQYF
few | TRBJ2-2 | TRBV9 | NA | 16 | TGTGCCAGCAGCGTAGGGGGAGCCGGGTGGGCCGGGGAGCTGTTTTTT | CASSVGGAGWAGELFF
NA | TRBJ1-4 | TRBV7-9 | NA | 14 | TGTGCCAGCAGCTTAGTGGAGGGTAATGAAAAACTGTTTTTT | CASSLVEGNEKLFF
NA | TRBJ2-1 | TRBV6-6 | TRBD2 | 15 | TGTGCCAGCAGCCTCCCGACTAGCGGTTACAATGAGCAGTTCTTC | CASSLPTSGYNEQFF
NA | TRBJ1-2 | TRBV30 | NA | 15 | TGTGCCTGGGATGGTCCCCGACAGGCCCTCTATGGCTACACCTTC | CAWDGPRQALYGYTF
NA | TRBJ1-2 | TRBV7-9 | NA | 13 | TGTGCCAGCAGCTCTACAACAGGGCATGGCTACACCTTC | CASSSTTGHGYTF
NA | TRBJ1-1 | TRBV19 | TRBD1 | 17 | TGTGCCAGTAGTATCCTGACAGGGGAGACGATGAACACTGAAGCTTTCTTT | CASSILTGETMNTEAFF
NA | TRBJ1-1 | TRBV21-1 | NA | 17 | TGTGCCAGCAGCACTGGGACACAAACCCATATGAACACTGAAGCTTTCTTT | CASSTGTQTHMNTEAFF
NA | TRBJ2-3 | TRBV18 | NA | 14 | TGTGCCAGCTCCCCTACGTTTGGCACAGATACGCAGTATTTT | CASSPTFGTDTQYF
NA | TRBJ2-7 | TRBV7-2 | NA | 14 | TGTGCCAGCAGCGTTACAATGCTCGCCTACGAGCAGTACTTC | CASSVTMLAYEQYF
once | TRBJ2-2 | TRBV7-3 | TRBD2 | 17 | TGTGCCAGCAGCCTAGTGGGTGCGGGAGTAAACACCGGGGAGCTGTTTTTT | CASSLVGAGVNTGELFF
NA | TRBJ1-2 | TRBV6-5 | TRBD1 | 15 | TGTGCCAGCAGTTACATAGGGACAGCTTCCTATGGCTACACCTTC | CASSYIGTASYGYTF
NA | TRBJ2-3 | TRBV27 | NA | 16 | TGTGCCAGCAAGTCGGGTCCCCAGGGTCTAACAGATACGCAGTATTTT | CASKSGPQGLTDTQYF
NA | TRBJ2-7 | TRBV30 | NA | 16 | TGTGCCTGGAAATTTTACTGGGGGAGGAGCTCCTACGAGCAGTACTTC | CAWKFYWGRSSYEQYF
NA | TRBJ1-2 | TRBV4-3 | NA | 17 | TGCGCCAGCAGCCAAGATACGATGGGGCAGGGTGGCGGTGGCTACACCTTC | CASSQDTMGQGGGGYTF
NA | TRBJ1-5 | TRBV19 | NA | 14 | TGTGCCAGTACTCTTGGGCAGGGCACTCAGCCCCAGCATTTT | CASTLGQGTQPQHF
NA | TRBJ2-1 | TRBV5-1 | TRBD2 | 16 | TGCGCCAGCAGCTTCGAAAGCGGGAGGACCTACAATGAGCAGTTCTTC | CASSFESGRTYNEQFF
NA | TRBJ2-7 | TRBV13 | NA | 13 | TGTGCCAGCAGCCCACAGGGCACCTACGAGCAGTACTTC | CASSPQGTYEQYF
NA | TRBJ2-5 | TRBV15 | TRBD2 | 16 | TGTGCCACCAGCCTAGGACTAGCGGGGAACCAAGAGACCCAGTACTTC | CATSLGLAGNQETQYF
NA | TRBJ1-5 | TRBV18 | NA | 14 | TGTGCCAGCTCACAGGGGTATAGCAATCAGCCCCAGCATTTT | CASSQGYSNQPQHF
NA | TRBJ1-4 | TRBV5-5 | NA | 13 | TGTGCCAGCAGCCCGGTAACTAATGAAAAACTGTTTTTT | CASSPVTNEKLFF
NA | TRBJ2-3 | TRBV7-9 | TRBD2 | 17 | TGTGCCAGCAGCGTTCCGGGACTAGCGGGACGCACAGATACGCAGTATTTT | CASSVPGLAGRTDTQYF
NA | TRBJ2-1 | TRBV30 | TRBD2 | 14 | TGTGCCTCTGCCGGGATAGCGGGAGTCGATGAGCAGTTCTTC | CASAGIAGVDEQFF
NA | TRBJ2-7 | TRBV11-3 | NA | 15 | TGTGCCAGCAGCTCCGGGACTTCTCGCTCCTACGAGCAGTACTTC | CASSSGTSRSYEQYF
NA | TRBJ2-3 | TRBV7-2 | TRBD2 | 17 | TGTGCCAGCAGTAGTCGGGCCCTAGCGGAGAGCACAGATACGCAGTATTTT | CASSSRALAESTDTQYF
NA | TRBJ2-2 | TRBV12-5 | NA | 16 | TGTGCTAGTGGTTCGAGCGTCCCCATAAACACCGGGGAGCTGTTTTTT | CASGSSVPINTGELFF
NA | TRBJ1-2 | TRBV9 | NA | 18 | TGTGCCAGCAGCGTAGCCCACGAATTTCTTAGACCGGGCTATGGCTACACCTTC | CASSVAHEFLRPGYGYTF
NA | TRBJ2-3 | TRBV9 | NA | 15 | TGTGCCAGCACCCTCTCGGGACTTCCCACAGATACGCAGTATTTT | CASTLSGLPTDTQYF
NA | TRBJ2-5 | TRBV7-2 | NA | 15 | TGTGCCAGCAGCTTAGCCCTAGGACAGCAAGAGACCCAGTACTTC | CASSLALGQQETQYF
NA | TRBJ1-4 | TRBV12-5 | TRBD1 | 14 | TGTGCTAGTGGCCGGGGACAGGTTAATGAAAAACTGTTTTTT | CASGRGQVNEKLFF
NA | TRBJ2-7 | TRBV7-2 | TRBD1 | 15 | TGTGCCAGCAGTAGGACAGGGGGCGCTCACCAGGAGCAGTACTTC | CASSRTGGAHQEQYF
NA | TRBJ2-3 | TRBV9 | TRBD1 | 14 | TGTGCCAGCAGCGTAGCCCAGGGGGCAGATACGCAGTATTTT | CASSVAQGADTQYF
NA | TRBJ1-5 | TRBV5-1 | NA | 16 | TGCGCCAGCAGCTTGATCCCCGGGGGATCCAATCAGCCCCAGCATTTT | CASSLIPGGSNQPQHF
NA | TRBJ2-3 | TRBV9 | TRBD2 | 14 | TGTGCCAGCAGCGCATGGACTAGCGGGGGCCTGCAGTATTTT | CASSAWTSGGLQYF
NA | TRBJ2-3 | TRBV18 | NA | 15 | TGTGCCAGCTCACCCGCCGTCACTAGCACAGATACGCAGTATTTT | CASSPAVTSTDTQYF
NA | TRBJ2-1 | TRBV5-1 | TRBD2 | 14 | TGCGCCAGCAGCTTGTTCCTAGCGGACAATGAGCAGTTCTTC | CASSLFLADNEQFF
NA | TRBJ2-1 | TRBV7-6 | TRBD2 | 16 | TGTGCCAGCAGCTTCAGGACTAGCGTTTCGATGGATGAGCAGTTCTTC | CASSFRTSVSMDEQFF
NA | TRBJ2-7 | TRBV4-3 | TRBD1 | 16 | TGCGCCAGCAGCCAAGATATGGGGACAGGGCCATACGAGCAGTACTTC | CASSQDMGTGPYEQYF
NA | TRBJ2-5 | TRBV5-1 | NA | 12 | TGCGCCAGCAGCTTGGCCGGTGAGACCCAGTACTTC | CASSLAGETQYF
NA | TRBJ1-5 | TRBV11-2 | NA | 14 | TGTGCCAGCAGCCAAAACAGGGTAGGGCAGCCCCAGCATTTT | CASSQNRVGQPQHF
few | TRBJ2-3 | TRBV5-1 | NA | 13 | TGCGCCAGCAGCCCCGTAAGCACAGATACGCAGTATTTT | CASSPVSTDTQYF
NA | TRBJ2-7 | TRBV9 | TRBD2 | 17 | TGTGCCAGCAGCGTGGGGGTGACTAGCGGGAGACACTACGAGCAGTACTTC | CASSVGVTSGRHYEQYF
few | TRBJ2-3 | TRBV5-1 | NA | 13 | TGCGCCAGCAGCTTACAGGGCACAGATACGCAGTATTTT | CASSLQGTDTQYF